This T cell receptor beta chain was documented in a study of radiation and T cells in renal cell carcinoma. V lost 1 base, J lost 1 base, and 21 bases lay in between. CDR1 and CDR2 from the germline V gene are SGHRS and YFSETQ. The CDR3 consists of 18 residues. TCRdb's copy holds only in-frame clones and misses some; the assay was immunoSEQ multiplex PCR. The repertoire includes approximately 120,000 clones, roughly 85% of them detected once, and about 3% sits in the top ten. Time point denoted: baseline pretreatment blood. Indicated treatment: 15 Gy SBRT to primary tumor, nephrectomy 4 weeks later. The J gene is TRBJ2-7, the V gene TRBV5-1; D could derive from TRBD1 or TRBD2 (6 bases each). The specimen was blood, collected from a patient whose treatment included radiotherapy and nephrectomy. This receptor was taken from a woman in her sixties or seventies with renal cell carcinoma. Here the CDR3 DNA reads TGCGCCAGCAGCTTGTCCCCCGTCGGGGGCAAGGGATCCTACGAGCAGTACTTC. As protein: CASSLSPVGGKGSYEQYF.